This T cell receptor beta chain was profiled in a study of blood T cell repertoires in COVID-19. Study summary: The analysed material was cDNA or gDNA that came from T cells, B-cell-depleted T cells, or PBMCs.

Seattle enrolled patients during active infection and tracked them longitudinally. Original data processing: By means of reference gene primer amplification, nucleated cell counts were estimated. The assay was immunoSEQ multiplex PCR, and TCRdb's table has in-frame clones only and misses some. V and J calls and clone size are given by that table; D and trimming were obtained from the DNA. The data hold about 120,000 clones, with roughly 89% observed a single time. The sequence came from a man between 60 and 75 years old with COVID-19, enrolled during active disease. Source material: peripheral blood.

Written as DNA, the CDR3 is TGTGCCAGCAGTCAAGACAGGCCTGACTACAATGAGCAGTTCTTC. Translation: CASSQDRPDYNEQFF. The V gene is TRBV27, the J gene TRBJ2-1, with a possible D match to TRBD1 (6 bases). This CDR3 comprises 15 residues. The V gene's germline CDR1 is MNHEY and CDR2 SMNVEV (reference sequence). V lost 5 bases and J 3 bases, leaving 14 bases between the germline ends.